This record looks at one T cell receptor (beta chain) sequence and its context. This specimen belongs to a study of T cell changes during pregnancy in multiple sclerosis. This table comes from immunoSEQ multiplex PCR, and its TCRdb copy is limited to in-frame clones, with some not included. The sample holds about 42,000 clones; 80% to 90% are singletons and the top ten take around 0.6%. With 5 bases removed from V and 7 bases from J, the gap between germline ends came to 11 bases. CDR1 ENHRY and CDR2 SYGVKD come from the germline V gene. The CDR3 contains 12 residues. The TCR originated in a female donor with multiple sclerosis, enrolled in a pregnancy study. This chain connects TRBV10-3 to TRBJ1-2, with D possibly TRBD1 on 6 matching bases. The starting material was CD4+ T cells from peripheral blood mononuclear cells, obtained before pregnancy. CDR3 DNA: TGTGCCATCAGTCCAGGGGAAGGTGGCTACACCTTC. This encodes CAISPGEGGYTF.